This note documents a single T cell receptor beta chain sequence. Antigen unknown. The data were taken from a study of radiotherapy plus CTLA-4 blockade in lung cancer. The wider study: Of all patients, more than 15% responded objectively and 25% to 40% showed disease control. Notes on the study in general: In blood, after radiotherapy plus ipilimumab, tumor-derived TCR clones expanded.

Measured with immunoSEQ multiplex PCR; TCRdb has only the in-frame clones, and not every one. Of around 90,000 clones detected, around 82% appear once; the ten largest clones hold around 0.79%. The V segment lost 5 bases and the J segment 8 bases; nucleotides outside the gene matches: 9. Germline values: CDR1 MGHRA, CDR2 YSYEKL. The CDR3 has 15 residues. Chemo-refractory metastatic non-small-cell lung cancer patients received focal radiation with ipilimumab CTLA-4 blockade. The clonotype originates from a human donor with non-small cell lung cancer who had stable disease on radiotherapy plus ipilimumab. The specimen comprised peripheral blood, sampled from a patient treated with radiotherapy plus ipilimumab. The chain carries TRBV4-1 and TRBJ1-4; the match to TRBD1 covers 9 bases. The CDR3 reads CASSDHTGGAEKLFF. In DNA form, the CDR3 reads TGCGCCAGCAGCGATCACACAGGGGGCGCGGAAAAACTGTTTTTT.